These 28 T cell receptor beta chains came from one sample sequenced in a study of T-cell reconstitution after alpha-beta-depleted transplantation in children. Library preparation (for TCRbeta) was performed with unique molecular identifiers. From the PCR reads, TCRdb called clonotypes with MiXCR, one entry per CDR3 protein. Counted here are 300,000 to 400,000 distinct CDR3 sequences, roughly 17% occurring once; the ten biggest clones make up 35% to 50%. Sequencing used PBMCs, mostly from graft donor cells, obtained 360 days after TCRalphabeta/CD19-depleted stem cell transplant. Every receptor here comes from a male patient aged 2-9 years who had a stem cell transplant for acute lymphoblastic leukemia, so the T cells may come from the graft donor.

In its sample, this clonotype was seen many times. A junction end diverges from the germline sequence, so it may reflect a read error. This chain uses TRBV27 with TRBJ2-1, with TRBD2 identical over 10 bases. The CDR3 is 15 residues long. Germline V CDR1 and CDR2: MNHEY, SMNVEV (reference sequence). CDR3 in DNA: TGTGCTAGCAGCTTAGGCCTAGCGGGAGTGAATGAGCAGTTCTTC. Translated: CASSLGLAGVNEQFF.

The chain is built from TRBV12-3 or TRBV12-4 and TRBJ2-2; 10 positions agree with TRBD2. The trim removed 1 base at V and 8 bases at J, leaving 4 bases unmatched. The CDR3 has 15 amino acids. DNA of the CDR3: TGTGCCAGCAGTTTAGTCGCTAGCGGGAGTGGGGAGCTGTTTTTT. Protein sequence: CASSLVASGSGELFF.

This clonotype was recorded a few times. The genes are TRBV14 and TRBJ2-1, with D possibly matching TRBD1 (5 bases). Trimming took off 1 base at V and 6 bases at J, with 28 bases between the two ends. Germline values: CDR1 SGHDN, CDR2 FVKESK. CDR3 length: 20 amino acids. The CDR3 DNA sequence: TGTGCCAGCAGCCAAGGGGCGTTGTACACTGGGGCCGCCCTTTTCAATGAGCAGTTCTTC. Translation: CASSQGALYTGAALFNEQFF.

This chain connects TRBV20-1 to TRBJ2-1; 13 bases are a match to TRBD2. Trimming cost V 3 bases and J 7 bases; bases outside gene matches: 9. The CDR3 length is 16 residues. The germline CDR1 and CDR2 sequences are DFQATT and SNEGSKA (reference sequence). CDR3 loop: CSARQPTSGRFNEQFF. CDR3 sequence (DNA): TGCAGTGCTAGGCAACCGACTAGCGGGAGGTTTAATGAGCAGTTCTTC.

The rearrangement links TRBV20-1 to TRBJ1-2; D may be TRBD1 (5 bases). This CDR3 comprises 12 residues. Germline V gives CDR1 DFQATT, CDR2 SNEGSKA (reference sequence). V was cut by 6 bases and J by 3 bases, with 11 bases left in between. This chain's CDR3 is CSAQGRDYGYTF. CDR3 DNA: TGCAGTGCCCAGGGACGGGACTATGGCTACACCTTC.

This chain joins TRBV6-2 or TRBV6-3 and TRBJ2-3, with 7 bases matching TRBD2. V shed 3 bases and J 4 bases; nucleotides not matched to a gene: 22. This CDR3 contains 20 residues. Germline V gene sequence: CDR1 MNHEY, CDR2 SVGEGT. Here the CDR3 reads CASSYSISGQELNRADTQYF. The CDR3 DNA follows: TGTGCCAGCAGTTATTCCATTAGCGGGCAGGAGTTGAACCGGGCAGATACGCAGTATTTT.

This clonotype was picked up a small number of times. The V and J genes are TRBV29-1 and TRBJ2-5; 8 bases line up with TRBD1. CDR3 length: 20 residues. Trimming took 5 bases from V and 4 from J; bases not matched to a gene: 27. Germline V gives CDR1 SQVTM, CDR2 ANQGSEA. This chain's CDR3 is CSVFCAGTWYGQGGRETQYF. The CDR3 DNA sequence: TGCAGCGTTTTTTGTGCGGGGACCTGGTATGGACAGGGAGGTCGAGAGACCCAGTACTTC.

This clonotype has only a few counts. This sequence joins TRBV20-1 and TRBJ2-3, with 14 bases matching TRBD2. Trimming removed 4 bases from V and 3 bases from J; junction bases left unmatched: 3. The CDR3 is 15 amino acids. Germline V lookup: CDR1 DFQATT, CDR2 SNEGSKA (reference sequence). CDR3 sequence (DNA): TGCAGTGCTACCCGGACTAGCGGGAGGACAGATACGCAGTATTTT. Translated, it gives CSATRTSGRTDTQYF.

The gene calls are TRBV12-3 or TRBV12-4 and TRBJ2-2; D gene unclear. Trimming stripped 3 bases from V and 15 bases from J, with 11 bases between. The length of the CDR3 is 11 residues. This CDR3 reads CASSLGNGVFF. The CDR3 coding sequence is TGTGCCAGCAGTTTGGGCAATGGGGTGTTTTTT.

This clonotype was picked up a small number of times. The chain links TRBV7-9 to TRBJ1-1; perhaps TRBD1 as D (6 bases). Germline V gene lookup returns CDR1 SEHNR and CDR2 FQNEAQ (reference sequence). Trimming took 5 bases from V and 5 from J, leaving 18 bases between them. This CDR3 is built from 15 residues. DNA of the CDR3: TGTGCCAGCAGCCCGTCCCGCGGGGGGCAAACTGAAGCTTTCTTT. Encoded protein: CASSPSRGGQTEAFF.

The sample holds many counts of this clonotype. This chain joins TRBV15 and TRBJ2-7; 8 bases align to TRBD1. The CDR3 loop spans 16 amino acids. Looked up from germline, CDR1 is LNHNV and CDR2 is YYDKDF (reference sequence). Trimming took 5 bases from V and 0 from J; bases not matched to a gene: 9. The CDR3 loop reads CATSDGQGESSYEQYF. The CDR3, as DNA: TGTGCCACCAGCGATGGACAGGGCGAAAGCTCCTACGAGCAGTACTTC.

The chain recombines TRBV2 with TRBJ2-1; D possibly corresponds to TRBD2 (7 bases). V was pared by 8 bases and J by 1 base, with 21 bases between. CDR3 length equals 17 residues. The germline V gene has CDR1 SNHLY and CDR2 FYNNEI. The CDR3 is CASSGGRGSGSYNEQFF. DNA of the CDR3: TGTGCCAGCTCCGGGGGGCGCGGAAGCGGATCCTACAATGAGCAGTTCTTC.

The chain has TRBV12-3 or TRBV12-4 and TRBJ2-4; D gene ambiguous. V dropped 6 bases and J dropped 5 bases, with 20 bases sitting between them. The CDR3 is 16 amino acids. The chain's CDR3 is CASRPFPGASENIQYF. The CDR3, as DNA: TGTGCCAGCAGGCCTTTTCCCGGAGCCTCTGAAAACATTCAGTACTTC.

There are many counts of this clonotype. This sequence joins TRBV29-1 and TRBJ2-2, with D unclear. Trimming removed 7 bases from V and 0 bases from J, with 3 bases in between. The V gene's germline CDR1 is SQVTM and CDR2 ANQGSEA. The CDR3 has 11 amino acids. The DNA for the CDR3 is TGCAGCGGTGCGAACACCGGGGAGCTGTTTTTT. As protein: CSGANTGELFF.

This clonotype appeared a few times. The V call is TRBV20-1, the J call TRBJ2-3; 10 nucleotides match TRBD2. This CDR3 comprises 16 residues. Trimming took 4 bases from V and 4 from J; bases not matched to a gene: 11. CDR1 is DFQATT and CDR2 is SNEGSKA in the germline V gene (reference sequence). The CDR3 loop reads CSANGFSGRTADTQYF. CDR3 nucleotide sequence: TGCAGTGCTAATGGCTTTAGCGGGAGGACCGCAGATACGCAGTATTTT.

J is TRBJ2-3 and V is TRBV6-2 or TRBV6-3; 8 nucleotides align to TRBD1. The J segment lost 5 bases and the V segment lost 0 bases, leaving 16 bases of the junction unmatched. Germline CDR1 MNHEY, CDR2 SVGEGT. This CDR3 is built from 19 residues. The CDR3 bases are TGTGCCAGCAGTTACTCGACAGAGGGTTGGACAGGGTTACAAGATACGCAGTATTTT. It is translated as CASSYSTEGWTGLQDTQYF.

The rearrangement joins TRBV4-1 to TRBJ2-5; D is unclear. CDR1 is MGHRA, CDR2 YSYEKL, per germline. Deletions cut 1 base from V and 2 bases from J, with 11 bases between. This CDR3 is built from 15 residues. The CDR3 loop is CASSQGLMGQETQYF. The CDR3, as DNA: TGCGCCAGCAGCCAAGGCCTCATGGGACAAGAGACCCAGTACTTC.

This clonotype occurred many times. CDR3 DNA sequence: TGTGCCAGCAGCTTAGCGGGGCAGACTGAAGCTTTCTTT. It specifies CASSLAGQTEAFF. The gene calls are TRBV7-6 and TRBJ1-1, with D tentatively TRBD1 (5 bases). V lost 0 bases and J lost 5, with 7 bases in between. Germline V gene data show CDR1 as SGHVS and CDR2 as FNYEAQ. The CDR3 length is 13 residues.

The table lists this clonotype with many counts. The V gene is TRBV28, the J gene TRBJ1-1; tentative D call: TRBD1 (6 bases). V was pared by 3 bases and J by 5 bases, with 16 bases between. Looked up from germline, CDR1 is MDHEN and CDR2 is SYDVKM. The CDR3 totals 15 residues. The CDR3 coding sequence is TGTGCCAGCAGTTTCCCTAGGGGAGGACAGACTGAAGCTTTCTTT. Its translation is CASSFPRGGQTEAFF. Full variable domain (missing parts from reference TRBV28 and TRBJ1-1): DVKVTQSSRYLVKRTGEKVFLECVQDMDHENMFWYRQDPGLGLRLIYFSYDVKMKEKGDIPEGYSVSREKKERFSLILESASTNQTSMYLCASSFPRGGQTEAFFGQGTRLTVV.

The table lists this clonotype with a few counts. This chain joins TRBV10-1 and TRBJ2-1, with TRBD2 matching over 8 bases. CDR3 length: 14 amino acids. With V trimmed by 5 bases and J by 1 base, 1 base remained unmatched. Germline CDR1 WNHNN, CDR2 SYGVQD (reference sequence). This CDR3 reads CASSSSGSYNEQFF. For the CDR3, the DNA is TGCGCCAGCAGTTCTAGCGGGTCCTACAATGAGCAGTTCTTC.

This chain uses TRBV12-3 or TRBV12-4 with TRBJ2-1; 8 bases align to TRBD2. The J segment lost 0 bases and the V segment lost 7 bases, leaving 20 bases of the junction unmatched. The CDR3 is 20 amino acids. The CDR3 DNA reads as TGTGCCAGCAAGAAATCTAGGAGCGGGAGCCTCTTCCCCTCCTACAATGAGCAGTTCTTC. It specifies CASKKSRSGSLFPSYNEQFF.

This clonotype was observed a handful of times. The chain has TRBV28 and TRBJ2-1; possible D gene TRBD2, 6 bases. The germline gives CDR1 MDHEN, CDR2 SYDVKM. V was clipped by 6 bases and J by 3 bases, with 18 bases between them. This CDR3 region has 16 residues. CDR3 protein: CASRPSGLENYNEQFF. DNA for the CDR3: TGTGCCAGCAGGCCGTCGGGACTGGAGAACTACAATGAGCAGTTCTTC.

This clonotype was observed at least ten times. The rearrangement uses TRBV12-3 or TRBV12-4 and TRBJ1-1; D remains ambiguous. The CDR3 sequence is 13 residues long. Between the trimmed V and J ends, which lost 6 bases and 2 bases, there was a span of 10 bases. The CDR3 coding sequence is TGTGCCAGCAGCCCAGCCAGTAACACTGAAGCTTTCTTT. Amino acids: CASSPASNTEAFF.

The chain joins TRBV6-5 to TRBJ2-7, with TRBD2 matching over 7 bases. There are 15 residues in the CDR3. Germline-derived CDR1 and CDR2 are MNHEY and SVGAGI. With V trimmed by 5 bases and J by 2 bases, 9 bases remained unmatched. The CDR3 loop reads CASSHLSGNPYEQYF. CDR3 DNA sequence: TGTGCCAGCAGTCACTTAAGCGGGAACCCCTACGAGCAGTACTTC.

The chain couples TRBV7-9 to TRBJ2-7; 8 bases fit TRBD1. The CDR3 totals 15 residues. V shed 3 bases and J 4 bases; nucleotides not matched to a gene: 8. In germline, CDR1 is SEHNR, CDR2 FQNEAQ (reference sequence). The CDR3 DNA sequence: TGTGCCAGCAGCTTGGTGGGCAGGGGGCTGTACGAGCAGTACTTC. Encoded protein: CASSLVGRGLYEQYF.

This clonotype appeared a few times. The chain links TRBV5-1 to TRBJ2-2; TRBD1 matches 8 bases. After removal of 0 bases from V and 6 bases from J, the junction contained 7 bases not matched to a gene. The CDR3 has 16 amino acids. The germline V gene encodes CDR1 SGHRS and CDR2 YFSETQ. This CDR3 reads CASSLANRGTPGELFF. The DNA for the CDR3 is TGCGCCAGCAGCTTGGCCAACAGGGGGACCCCCGGGGAGCTGTTTTTT.

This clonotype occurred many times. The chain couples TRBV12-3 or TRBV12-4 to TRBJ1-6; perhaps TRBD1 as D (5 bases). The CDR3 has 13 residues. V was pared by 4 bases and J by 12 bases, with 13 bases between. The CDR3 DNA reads TGTGCCAGCAGTTGGGGGGGGAGCCAACCCCTCCACTTT. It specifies CASSWGGSQPLHF.

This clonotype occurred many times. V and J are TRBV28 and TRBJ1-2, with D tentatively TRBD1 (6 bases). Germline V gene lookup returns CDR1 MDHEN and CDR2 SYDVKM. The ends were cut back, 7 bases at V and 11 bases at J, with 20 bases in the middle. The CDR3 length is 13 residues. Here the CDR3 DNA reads TGTGCCAGCACCGCTGAGATCAGGGGTGGATACACCTTC. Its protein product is CASTAEIRGGYTF.